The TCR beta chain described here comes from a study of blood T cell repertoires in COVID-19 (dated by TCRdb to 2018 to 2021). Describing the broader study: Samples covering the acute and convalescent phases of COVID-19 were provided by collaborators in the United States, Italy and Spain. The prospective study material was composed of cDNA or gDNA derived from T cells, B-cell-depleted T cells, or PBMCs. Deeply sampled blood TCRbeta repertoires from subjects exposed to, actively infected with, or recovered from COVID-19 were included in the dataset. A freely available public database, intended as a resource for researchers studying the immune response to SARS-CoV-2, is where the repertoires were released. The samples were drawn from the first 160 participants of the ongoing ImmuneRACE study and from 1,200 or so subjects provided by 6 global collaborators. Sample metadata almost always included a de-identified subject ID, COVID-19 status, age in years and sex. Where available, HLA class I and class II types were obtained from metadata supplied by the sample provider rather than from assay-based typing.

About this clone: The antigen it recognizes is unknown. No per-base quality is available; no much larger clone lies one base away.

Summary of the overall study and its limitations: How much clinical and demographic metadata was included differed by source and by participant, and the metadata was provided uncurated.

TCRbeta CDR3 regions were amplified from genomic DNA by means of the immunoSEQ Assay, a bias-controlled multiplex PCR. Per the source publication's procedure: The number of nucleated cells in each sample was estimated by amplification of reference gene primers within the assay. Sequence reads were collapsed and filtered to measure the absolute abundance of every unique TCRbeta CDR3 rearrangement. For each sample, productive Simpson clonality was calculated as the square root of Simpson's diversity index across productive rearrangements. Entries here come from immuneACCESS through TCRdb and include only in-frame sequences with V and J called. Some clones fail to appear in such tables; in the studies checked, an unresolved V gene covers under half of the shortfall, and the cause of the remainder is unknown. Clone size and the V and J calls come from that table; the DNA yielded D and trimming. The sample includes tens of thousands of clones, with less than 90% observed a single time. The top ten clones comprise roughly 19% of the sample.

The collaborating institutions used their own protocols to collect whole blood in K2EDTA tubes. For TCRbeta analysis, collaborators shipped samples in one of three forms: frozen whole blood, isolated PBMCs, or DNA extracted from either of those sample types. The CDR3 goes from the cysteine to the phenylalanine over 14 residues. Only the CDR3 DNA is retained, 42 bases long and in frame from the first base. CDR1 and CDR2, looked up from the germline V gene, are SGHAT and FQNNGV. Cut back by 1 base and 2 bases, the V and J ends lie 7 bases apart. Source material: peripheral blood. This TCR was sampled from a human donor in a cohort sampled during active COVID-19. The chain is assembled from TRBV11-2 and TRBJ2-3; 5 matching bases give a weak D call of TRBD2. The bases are TGTGCCAGCAGCTTAGTGCTAGCCACAGATACGCAGTATTTT. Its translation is CASSLVLATDTQYF.